Presented here are 24 T cell receptor beta chains from one specimen sequenced in a study of neoadjuvant anti-PD-1 for oral cavity cancer. The repertoire was sequenced with immunoSEQ multiplex PCR; TCRdb's copy has only in-frame clones and lacks some. The table shows 12,000 or so clones, with 55% to 70% occurring only once. The sequencing used tumor tissue, collected before nivolumab (anti-PD-1) treatment. These receptors came from a person aged 35-79 years with oral cavity squamous cell carcinoma. The donor label of this sample is uncertain.

This clone was seen a few times. The CDR3 spells CAGRTGGTEAFF. The CDR3 region has the DNA TGTGCCGGACGGACAGGGGGCACTGAAGCTTTCTTT. V gene TRBV6-1 combines with J gene TRBJ1-1; the match to TRBD1 covers 10 bases. The CDR3 covers 12 residues. CDR1 MNHNS and CDR2 SASEGT come from the germline V gene. The ends lost 11 bases at V and 4 bases at J; junction bases unmatched: 4.

This chain connects TRBV4-1 to TRBJ1-5, with D tentatively TRBD1 (6 bases). Between the trimmed V and J ends, which lost 5 bases and 7 bases, there was a span of 18 bases. The V gene's germline CDR1 is MGHRA and CDR2 YSYEKL. This CDR3 is 15 amino acids long. The CDR3: CASSDTTGSRQPQHF. CDR3 bases: TGCGCCAGCAGCGATACTACAGGGAGTCGGCAGCCCCAGCATTTT.

This chain's CDR3 is CASNRDLYGYTF. CDR3 bases: TGTGCCAGCAACAGGGACCTCTATGGCTACACCTTC. V gene TRBV2 combines with J gene TRBJ1-2, with D possibly matching TRBD1 (6 bases). V gave up 7 bases and J gave up 4 bases, with 10 bases separating them. The CDR3 is 12 amino acids. Germline V CDR1 and CDR2: SNHLY, FYNNEI.

V is TRBV6-1 and J is TRBJ1-1, with D unresolved. Per germline, CDR1 MNHNS and CDR2 SASEGT. V lost 0 bases and J lost 4, with 3 bases in between. CDR3 size: 12 residues. CDR3 DNA sequence: TGTGCCAGCAGTGAAGCATTCACTGAAGCTTTCTTT. Protein: CASSEAFTEAFF.

This clone has just a few counts. This rearrangement joins TRBV7-3 to TRBJ2-3; a possible D gene is TRBD2 (5 bases). The V gene lost 0 bases and the J gene lost 4 bases, with 8 bases spanning the gap. CDR1 SGHTA and CDR2 FQGTGA come from the germline V gene. The CDR3 length is 14 residues. The CDR3 bases are TGTGCCAGCAGCTTAACGGGAGCGGCAGATACGCAGTATTTT. Translating it yields CASSLTGAADTQYF.

This clone was observed a few times. This chain connects TRBV10-2 to TRBJ1-2, with 8 positions matching TRBD1. V shed 6 bases and J 4 bases; nucleotides not matched to a gene: 7. The CDR3 spans 14 residues. Germline loops: CDR1 WSHSY, CDR2 SAAADI. The CDR3 protein is CASRAQGAVYGYTF. The CDR3 DNA sequence: TGCGCCAGCAGAGCCCAGGGGGCGGTCTATGGCTACACCTTC.

This clone came up a few times. The chain couples TRBV23-1 to TRBJ2-7; 8 bases line up with TRBD1. TRBV23-1 is annotated as an ORF whose role is uncertain. V shed 2 bases and J 2 bases; nucleotides not matched to a gene: 17. The CDR3 contains 19 residues. CDR3 nucleotides: TGCGCCAGCAGTCAACCCACCCTCCACGGACAGGGACGAACCTACGAGCAGTACTTC. The encoded protein is CASSQPTLHGQGRTYEQYF.

The chain uses TRBV5-6 and TRBJ2-3, with 9 positions matching TRBD2. CDR3 length: 16 amino acids. CDR1 and CDR2 from the germline V gene are SGHDT and YYEEEE. V dropped 3 bases and J dropped 0; count of bases not matched to a gene: 5. The CDR3 is CASSYVSGGSTDTQYF. DNA for the CDR3: TGTGCCAGCAGCTACGTTAGCGGGGGTAGCACAGATACGCAGTATTTT.

This clone was counted between two and nine times. The rearrangement joins TRBV2 to TRBJ2-7; tentative D call: TRBD1 (6 bases). This CDR3 has 11 residues. V was shortened by 2 bases and J by 7 bases, with 6 bases between the two germline ends. In germline, CDR1 is SNHLY, CDR2 FYNNEI. Here the CDR3 DNA reads TGTGCCAGCAGTGAAAGGGGGGAGCAGTACTTC. It encodes CASSERGEQYF.

The rearrangement uses TRBV5-6 and TRBJ1-2; TRBD1 might be the D (6 bases). The ends were cut back, 4 bases at V and 3 bases at J, with 13 bases in the middle. The CDR3 is made up of 14 amino acids. Germline CDR1 reads SGHDT; CDR2 reads YYEEEE. For the CDR3, the DNA is TGTGCCAGCAGCCTGGACAGAACCTACTATGGCTACACCTTC. Amino acid sequence: CASSLDRTYYGYTF. Full variable domain (rest looked up from reference TRBV5-6 and TRBJ1-2): DAGVTQSPTHLIKTRGQQVTLRCSPKSGHDTVSWYQQALGQGPQFIFQYYEEEERQRGNFPDRFSGHQFPNYSSELNVNALLLGDSALYLCASSLDRTYYGYTFGSGTRLTVV.

The chain joins TRBV18 to TRBJ2-7, with unresolved D. This CDR3 spans 15 amino acids. The germline V gene has CDR1 KGHSH and CDR2 LQKENI. V lost 1 base and J lost 0, with 10 bases in between. The CDR3 nucleotides are TGTGCCAGCTCACCACGTTCAGGAAGCTCCTACGAGCAGTACTTC. Amino acids: CASSPRSGSSYEQYF.

J is TRBJ2-2 and V is TRBV15; D gene uncertain. There are 13 residues in the CDR3. Germline V gene sequence: CDR1 LNHNV, CDR2 YYDKDF (reference sequence). V was shortened by 3 bases and J by 6 bases, with 8 bases between the two germline ends. The CDR3 region has the DNA TGTGCCACCAGCAGGAACCCCGCCGGGGAGCTGTTTTTT. Its translation is CATSRNPAGELFF.

The chain's CDR3 is CASSVYSRTEWLYEQYF. For the CDR3, the DNA is TGTGCCAGCAGCGTCTACTCAAGGACAGAGTGGTTATACGAGCAGTACTTC. The chain is built from TRBV5-5 and TRBJ2-7, with D maybe TRBD1 (6 bases). CDR1 and CDR2 from the germline V gene are SGHKS and YYEKEE (reference sequence). V was pared by 4 bases and J by 4 bases, with 24 bases between. This CDR3 spans 17 amino acids.

This clone has a handful of counts. CDR3 in DNA: TGTGCCAGTAGTAAGGGGACAGGTAAAACCGGGGAGCTGTTTTTT. This gives the protein CASSKGTGKTGELFF. This chain links TRBV19 with TRBJ2-2; 8 nucleotides align to TRBD1. Germline V CDR1 and CDR2: LNHDA, SQIVND (reference sequence). The CDR3 consists of 15 residues. Unmatched junction bases numbered 6, after V lost 4 bases and J lost 5 bases. The variable domain in full, completed from reference TRBV19 and TRBJ2-2, reads DGGITQSPKYLFRKEGQNVTLSCEQNLNHDAMYWYRQDPGQGLRLIYYSQIVNDFQKGDIAEGYSVSREKKESFPLTVTSAQKNPTAFYLCASSKGTGKTGELFFGEGSRLTVL.

A few counts support this clone. The rearrangement joins TRBV11-2 to TRBJ2-1, with TRBD2 matching 7 bases. The CDR3 runs 16 residues. Germline trimming cut 6 bases from V and 7 bases from J; bases unmatched to any gene: 15. Germline CDR1 and CDR2: SGHAT and FQNNGV. For the CDR3, the DNA is TGTGCCAGCAGAGAGACCGGGACTTGGGGAGGGAATGAGCAGTTCTTC. The encoded protein is CASRETGTWGGNEQFF.

V and J are TRBV9 and TRBJ2-3; D may be TRBD1 (6 bases). Germline V gene sequence: CDR1 SGDLS, CDR2 YYNGEE. Trimming shortened V by 0 bases and J by 1 base, and 9 bases separated the two germline ends. This CDR3 has 15 amino acids. CDR3 sequence: CASSVVDSRTDTQYF. In DNA, the CDR3 is TGTGCCAGCAGCGTAGTGGACAGCCGCACAGATACGCAGTATTTT.

This clone occurred a few times. The chain has TRBV7-9 and TRBJ2-7; D possibly matches TRBD1 or TRBD2 (5 bases each). This CDR3 is built from 14 residues. Trimming removed 5 bases from V and 3 bases from J, with 14 bases in between. Germline CDR1 is SEHNR and CDR2 is FQNEAQ (reference sequence). The DNA for the CDR3 is TGTGCCAGCAGCGGGACGGGACCCGGCTACGAGCAGTACTTC. Protein: CASSGTGPGYEQYF.

The CDR3: CSVGGTGAGTYEQYF. DNA of the CDR3: TGCAGCGTTGGCGGGACAGGGGCTGGGACCTACGAGCAGTACTTC. The chain recombines TRBV29-1 with TRBJ2-7; TRBD1 agrees at 10 bases. CDR1 and CDR2 (germline): SQVTM, ANQGSEA. V lost 4 bases to trimming and J lost 2 bases; unmatched junction nucleotides: 8. This CDR3 spans 15 amino acids.

The chain joins TRBV5-1 to TRBJ2-4; 10 bases fit TRBD2. Per germline, CDR1 SGHRS and CDR2 YFSETQ. The junction had 3 bases not matched to a gene; V was cut back by 1 base and J by 8 bases. This CDR3 contains 14 residues. The CDR3 reads CASSLTSGVDIQYF. DNA of the CDR3: TGCGCCAGCAGCTTGACTAGCGGGGTAGACATTCAGTACTTC.

In its sample, this clone was seen a few times. V and J are TRBV6-1 and TRBJ1-6; D is ambiguous. Trimming removed 5 bases from V and 8 bases from J, with 13 bases in between. This CDR3 has 14 residues. The germline V gene has CDR1 MNHNS and CDR2 SASEGT. Here the CDR3 DNA reads TGTGCCAGCAGTCTCAACCCGGGCGATTCACCCCTCCACTTT. Translation gives CASSLNPGDSPLHF.

V and J are TRBV5-1 and TRBJ1-4; 7 bases fit TRBD1. The CDR3 length is 14 residues. Losses at the gene ends were 4 bases for V and 3 bases for J; bases not matched to a gene: 3. The germline gives CDR1 SGHRS, CDR2 YFSETQ. The CDR3 DNA follows: TGCGCCAGCAGCGACAGGGTAGCTAATGAAAAACTGTTTTTT. Its translation: CASSDRVANEKLFF.

This rearrangement joins TRBV18 to TRBJ2-3; the D is unclear. CDR1 and CDR2 (germline): KGHSH, LQKENI. V dropped 4 bases and J dropped 2 bases, with 19 bases sitting between them. This CDR3 is built from 17 residues. The CDR3 is CASSQDRRAVSTDTQYF. CDR3 in DNA: TGTGCCAGCTCACAAGACCGCCGTGCAGTGTCCACAGATACGCAGTATTTT.

V is TRBV11-2 and J is TRBJ2-2, with TRBD2 identical over 9 bases. Germline V gene data show CDR1 as SGHAT and CDR2 as FQNNGV. The CDR3 covers 15 residues. V dropped 1 base and J dropped 9; count of bases not matched to a gene: 6. The CDR3 DNA reads TGTGCCAGCAGCTTAGGAACAGCGGGGGGCCGGGAGCTGTTTTTT. It codes for CASSLGTAGGRELFF.

A single count supports this clone. The J gene is TRBJ2-2, the V gene TRBV2; TRBD2 is a possible D gene (7 bases). Trimming took off 6 bases at V and 5 bases at J, with 16 bases between the two ends. The CDR3 has 15 amino acids. The germline gives CDR1 SNHLY, CDR2 FYNNEI. The CDR3 DNA reads TGTGCCAGCAGCCCTGTGAGGGGGGGTACCGGGGAGCTGTTTTTT. The encoded protein is CASSPVRGGTGELFF. Full variable domain (remainder filled in from reference TRBV2 and TRBJ2-2): EPEVTQTPSHQVTQMGQEVILRCVPISNHLYFYWYRQILGQKVEFLVSFYNNEISEKSEIFDDQFSVERPDGSNFTLKIRSTKLEDSAMYFCASSPVRGGTGELFFGEGSRLTVL.